Listed here are 27 T cell receptor beta chains from one sample, sequenced in a study of B cell selection in AIRE deficiency. TCRdb keeps only in-frame clones here, not all; method: immunoSEQ multiplex PCR. The profile shows 15,000 or so clones, about 92% of them singletons. Regulatory T cells were sorted as CD4+CD25hiCD127low/negative cells. Input material: Tregs sorted from PBMCs. The receptors come from a human donor with AIRE deficiency.

The DNA for the CDR3 is TGTGCCAGTAGTGTGGGGGGTCCAGGTCAGCCCCAGCATTTT. It yields the protein CASSVGGPGQPQHF. The chain joins TRBV19 to TRBJ1-5, with D possibly being TRBD1 (5 bases). CDR3 length: 14 residues. V was clipped by 5 bases and J by 6 bases, with 14 bases between them. CDR1 and CDR2 (germline): LNHDA, SQIVND (reference sequence).

V gene TRBV11-1 combines with J gene TRBJ2-1; D unclear. Germline V gene data show CDR1 as SGHAT and CDR2 as FQDESV (reference sequence). The germline V and J ends were trimmed by 5 bases and 3 bases, with 17 bases remaining between them. The CDR3 loop spans 16 amino acids. The DNA of the CDR3 is TGTGCCAGCAGCCCCTGGGTAGCAACCAGCTACAATGAGCAGTTCTTC. As protein: CASSPWVATSYNEQFF.

This clone was seen more than once but under ten times. This chain connects TRBV6-1 to TRBJ1-5, with D possibly TRBD1 on 5 matching bases. Germline CDR1 MNHNS, CDR2 SASEGT. Trimming pared 5 bases from V and 7 bases from J, leaving 18 bases between. CDR3 length: 15 amino acids. DNA for the CDR3: TGTGCCAGCAGTCAGGGACCAGAGAGGAGACAGCCCCAGCATTTT. Translation gives CASSQGPERRQPQHF.

The J gene is TRBJ1-4, the V gene TRBV6-1; TRBD1 might be the D (6 bases). Trimming removed 4 bases from V and 0 bases from J, with 12 bases in between. The CDR3 totals 16 residues. Germline V lookup: CDR1 MNHNS, CDR2 SASEGT. The CDR3 here is CASSAGVPATNEKLFF. As DNA, the CDR3 is TGTGCCAGCAGTGCAGGGGTGCCTGCAACTAATGAAAAACTGTTTTTT.

The chain recombines TRBV5-1 with TRBJ2-2, with D perhaps matching TRBD2 (6 bases). Trimming removed 5 bases at V and 3 bases at J, with 14 bases between. CDR3 length: 15 amino acids. Germline assignment: CDR1 SGHRS and CDR2 YFSETQ. For the CDR3, the DNA is TGCGCCAGCAGGGTCCGACCGGGAGACACCGGGGAGCTGTTTTTT. This sequence encodes CASRVRPGDTGELFF. The complete variable domain, with remaining parts taken from reference TRBV5-1 and TRBJ2-2, reads KAGVTQTPRYLIKTRGQQVTLSCSPISGHRSVSWYQQTPGQGLQFLFEYFSETQRNKGNFPGRFSGRQFSNSRSEMNVSTLELGDSALYLCASRVRPGDTGELFFGEGSRLTVL.

J is TRBJ1-1 and V is TRBV11-1; perhaps TRBD1 as D (6 bases). Germline values: CDR1 SGHAT, CDR2 FQDESV (reference sequence). This CDR3 has 15 amino acids. V lost 6 bases and J lost 6, with 20 bases in between. The CDR3 is CASSIMRGARAEAFF. In nucleotides, the CDR3 is TGTGCCAGCAGTATAATGCGGGGGGCGCGGGCTGAAGCTTTCTTT.

The rearrangement uses TRBV19 and TRBJ2-3; 8 bases are a match to TRBD1. This CDR3 comprises 17 residues. V gave up 6 bases and J gave up 3 bases; unmatched junction bases: 14. Germline V CDR1 and CDR2: LNHDA, SQIVND (reference sequence). The chain's CDR3 is CASRRTGFAEGTDTQYF. DNA of the CDR3: TGTGCCAGTAGAAGGACAGGGTTCGCTGAGGGGACAGATACGCAGTATTTT.

The chain recombines TRBV19 with TRBJ2-5, with D uncertain. Trimming removed 4 bases from V and 4 bases from J, with 10 bases in between. Germline CDR1 reads LNHDA; CDR2 reads SQIVND (reference sequence). The CDR3 runs 13 residues. CDR3 residues: CASSRPAGETQYF. The CDR3 DNA sequence: TGTGCCAGTAGTAGACCGGCAGGAGAGACCCAGTACTTC.

This clone has more than one count but fewer than ten. The J gene is TRBJ2-3, the V gene TRBV29-1; 9 bases agree with TRBD1. The germline CDR1 and CDR2 sequences are SQVTM and ANQGSEA. The CDR3 covers 15 residues. Trimming at V came to 7 bases and at J to 2 bases, leaving 10 bases not matched to a gene. CDR3 sequence reads: CSGGQGITITDTQYF. The CDR3 DNA follows: TGCAGCGGGGGACAGGGAATCACGATCACAGATACGCAGTATTTT.

CDR3 region: CASSATSPGEQYF. In nucleotides, the CDR3 is TGTGCCAGCTCAGCCACTAGCCCGGGAGAGCAGTACTTC. V is TRBV18 and J is TRBJ2-7, with TRBD2 as a possible D gene (6 bases). There are 13 residues in the CDR3. V gave up 5 bases and J gave up 7 bases, with 15 bases separating them. The germline V gene encodes CDR1 KGHSH and CDR2 LQKENI.

The chain couples TRBV7-2 to TRBJ2-5; D gene unclear. The V end lost 1 base, the J end lost 4 bases, and 13 bases lay between the germline ends. CDR3 size: 15 residues. Germline CDR1 SGHTA, CDR2 FQGNSA. CDR3 region: CASSLGILQTETQYF. As DNA, the CDR3 is TGTGCCAGCAGCTTAGGAATTTTGCAGACAGAGACCCAGTACTTC.

The V gene is TRBV6-5, the J gene TRBJ1-1; possibly TRBD1 for D (5 bases). The CDR3 loop spans 14 amino acids. V was cut by 5 bases and J by 0 bases, with 10 bases left in between. Germline V CDR1 and CDR2: MNHEY, SVGAGI. The CDR3 loop reads CASSRGRLNTEAFF. Written as DNA, the CDR3 is TGTGCCAGCAGTAGGGGCAGGTTGAACACTGAAGCTTTCTTT.

The rearrangement uses TRBV19 and TRBJ1-6; D uncertain. Trimming took off 5 bases at V and 10 bases at J, with 15 bases between the two ends. This CDR3 has 14 amino acids. CDR1 and CDR2 (germline): LNHDA, SQIVND (reference sequence). The CDR3 loop is CASSPWTQESPLHF. The CDR3 DNA sequence: TGTGCCAGTAGTCCATGGACCCAGGAGTCACCCCTCCACTTT.

The V call is TRBV19, the J call TRBJ2-2; 10 nucleotides line up with TRBD2. V lost 1 base and J lost 7; bases outside the gene matches: 9. The CDR3 runs 17 residues. Per germline, CDR1 LNHDA and CDR2 SQIVND (reference sequence). CDR3 amino acids: CASSIGVGLAGVGELFF. CDR3 nucleotide sequence: TGTGCCAGTAGTATAGGGGTAGGGCTAGCGGGAGTCGGGGAGCTGTTTTTT. The entire variable domain, with the rest obtained from reference TRBV19 and TRBJ2-2, is as follows: DGGITQSPKYLFRKEGQNVTLSCEQNLNHDAMYWYRQDPGQGLRLIYYSQIVNDFQKGDIAEGYSVSREKKESFPLTVTSAQKNPTAFYLCASSIGVGLAGVGELFFGEGSRLTVL.

The chain is built from TRBV25-1 and TRBJ2-3; 8 bases match TRBD1. CDR1 and CDR2 (germline): MGHDK, SYGVNS. The CDR3 is 15 amino acids. The junction had 5 bases not matched to a gene; V was cut back by 1 base and J by 5 bases. CDR3 in DNA: TGTGCCAGCAGTGAATCGGGCAGGGGGCGAGATACGCAGTATTTT. This encodes CASSESGRGRDTQYF. Variable domain in full (rest from reference TRBV25-1 and TRBJ2-3): EADIYQTPRYLVIGTGKKITLECSQTMGHDKMYWYQQDPGMELHLIHYSYGVNSTEKGDLSSESTVSRIRTEHFPLTLESARPSHTSQYLCASSESGRGRDTQYFGPGTRLTVL.

The J gene is TRBJ2-7, the V gene TRBV5-1; 9 nucleotides match TRBD1. The V gene end was trimmed by 0 bases and the J gene end by 2 bases; junction bases not matched to a gene: 3. CDR3 length: 15 residues. Germline V gives CDR1 SGHRS, CDR2 YFSETQ. CDR3 loop: CASSLADRGPYEQYF. In DNA, the CDR3 is TGCGCCAGCAGCTTGGCGGACAGGGGACCCTACGAGCAGTACTTC.

The chain joins TRBV27 to TRBJ1-2; 7 nucleotides match TRBD1. Trimming at V came to 7 bases and at J to 6 bases, leaving 8 bases not matched to a gene. The germline gives CDR1 MNHEY, CDR2 SMNVEV (reference sequence). The CDR3 is 13 residues long. The CDR3 sequence: CASTSTGRNGYTF. In DNA form, the CDR3 reads TGTGCCAGCACCTCGACAGGGCGTAATGGCTACACCTTC.

This clone was seen just once. The rearrangement links TRBV18 to TRBJ1-6; 7 bases fit TRBD1. Losses at the gene ends were 1 base for V and 8 bases for J; bases not matched to a gene: 2. The CDR3 is 14 amino acids. Looked up from germline, CDR1 is KGHSH and CDR2 is LQKENI. The CDR3 coding sequence is TGTGCCAGCTCACCACAGGGGGCGGATTCACCCCTCCACTTT. Protein product: CASSPQGADSPLHF.

This clone was recorded once. A junction end diverges from the germline sequence, so it may reflect a read error. For the CDR3, the DNA is TGCGCCAGCAGCCAACCTTACAGGGGGACTATTGAAAAACTGTTTTTT. Protein product: CASSQPYRGTIEKLFF. The J gene is TRBJ1-4, the V gene TRBV4-1, with 8 bases fitting TRBD1. The length of the CDR3 is 16 residues. CDR1 is MGHRA, CDR2 YSYEKL, per germline.

The chain combines TRBV7-8 with TRBJ1-4; 9 nucleotides match TRBD1. Germline CDR1 SGHVS, CDR2 FQNEAQ. With 2 bases clipped from V and 8 bases from J, the junction kept 12 bases outside the gene matches. CDR3 length equals 17 residues. The CDR3 is CASSLLTSGQGGEKLFF. The CDR3 bases are TGTGCCAGCAGCTTACTTACCTCGGGACAGGGAGGCGAAAAACTGTTTTTT.

The chain links TRBV19 to TRBJ2-7; the match to TRBD2 covers 11 bases. Germline V gene data show CDR1 as LNHDA and CDR2 as SQIVND (reference sequence). There are 14 residues in the CDR3. J gave up 5 bases and V 4 bases, and 4 bases lay outside the gene matches. CDR3 amino acids: CASSTSGRYHEQYF. CDR3 bases: TGTGCCAGTAGTACTAGCGGGAGGTACCACGAGCAGTACTTC.

The chain employs TRBV7-2 and TRBJ1-5, with a tentative D call TRBD1 (6 bases). This CDR3 spans 18 amino acids. Germline V gives CDR1 SGHTA, CDR2 FQGNSA. V was clipped by 1 base and J by 0 bases, with 16 bases between them. This chain's CDR3 is CASSLGRGTRDSNQPQHF. The CDR3 DNA sequence: TGTGCCAGCAGCTTAGGGAGGGGGACACGGGATAGCAATCAGCCCCAGCATTTT.

The rearrangement joins TRBV18 to TRBJ1-1, with D uncertain. CDR3 length: 15 residues. V was clipped by 6 bases and J by 4 bases, with 18 bases between them. Looked up from germline, CDR1 is KGHSH and CDR2 is LQKENI. CDR3 coding DNA: TGTGCCAGCTCGAGCCTCCCGATATTCGGCACTGAAGCTTTCTTT. Encoded protein: CASSSLPIFGTEAFF.

The chain is built from TRBV18 and TRBJ1-1, with D hard to call. Trimming took off 4 bases at V and 8 bases at J, with 8 bases between the two ends. The CDR3 spans 11 residues. Germline V gives CDR1 KGHSH, CDR2 LQKENI. The CDR3 loop is CASSLGLEAFF. DNA for the CDR3: TGTGCCAGCTCACTGGGCTTAGAAGCTTTCTTT.

The J gene is TRBJ2-1, the V gene TRBV4-2, with TRBD2 identical over 12 bases. J gave up 7 bases and V 0 bases, and 1 base lay outside the gene matches. The CDR3 is 15 residues long. Germline V lookup: CDR1 LGHNA, CDR2 YNFKEQ. The CDR3 nucleotides read TGTGCCAGCAGCCAAGATGGGACTAGCGGGAATGAGCAGTTCTTC. The encoded protein is CASSQDGTSGNEQFF.

The rearrangement uses TRBV19 and TRBJ1-5; no reliable D call. Germline V lookup: CDR1 LNHDA, CDR2 SQIVND (reference sequence). This CDR3 comprises 13 residues. V lost 1 base and J 6 bases, leaving 7 bases between the germline ends. The CDR3 spells CASSIVFRQPQHF. CDR3 coding DNA: TGTGCCAGTAGTATAGTTTTCCGTCAGCCCCAGCATTTT.

This rearrangement joins TRBV19 to TRBJ1-2; a weak D match, TRBD1 (6 bases). Germline-derived CDR1 and CDR2 are LNHDA and SQIVND (reference sequence). This CDR3 comprises 14 residues. V dropped 6 bases and J dropped 8 bases, with 19 bases sitting between them. The CDR3 region has the DNA TGTGCCAGTAGAAGGCCCCCGGGGGCGGGAGGCTACACCTTC. Encoded protein: CASRRPPGAGGYTF. The whole variable domain, filled in from reference TRBV19 and TRBJ1-2, reads DGGITQSPKYLFRKEGQNVTLSCEQNLNHDAMYWYRQDPGQGLRLIYYSQIVNDFQKGDIAEGYSVSREKKESFPLTVTSAQKNPTAFYLCASRRPPGAGGYTFGSGTRLTVV.